What follows are 6 T cell receptor beta chains derived from one specimen sequenced in a study of control samples from healthy donors and cancer patients. The assay was immunoSEQ multiplex PCR, and TCRdb's table has in-frame clones only and misses some. Found here are tens of thousands of clones, 88% of them singletons; the top ten hold approximately 40%. Sequenced material: PBMCs. The receptor set was obtained from a man aged 50 to 59 with head and neck cancer.

This chain joins TRBV5-4 and TRBJ1-4; 10 nucleotides match TRBD1. The CDR3 has 18 amino acids. Per the germline V gene, CDR1 is SGHNT and CDR2 is YYREEE (reference sequence). V was clipped by 5 bases and J by 0 bases; unmatched bases: 10. The CDR3 is CASRRASDRGTTNEKLFF. As DNA, the CDR3 is TGTGCCAGCAGGCGAGCGTCGGACAGGGGGACAACTAATGAAAAACTGTTTTTT.

This rearrangement joins TRBV30 to TRBJ2-2; 12 bases align to TRBD2. Germline lookup yields CDR1 GTSNPN and CDR2 SVGIG (reference sequence). The CDR3 is 18 amino acids. Germline trimming cut 3 bases from V and 4 bases from J; bases unmatched to any gene: 12. The CDR3 here is CAWRGRIASGRGTGELFF. The CDR3 DNA reads TGTGCCTGGAGAGGACGGATTGCTAGCGGGAGGGGCACCGGGGAGCTGTTTTTT.

The V call is TRBV7-3, the J call TRBJ2-3, with 10 bases identical to TRBD2. V lost 6 bases, J lost 5 bases, and 8 bases stayed unmatched. This CDR3 has 15 residues. From germline, CDR1 is SGHTA and CDR2 FQGTGA. CDR3 sequence reads: CASSPTSGAQDTQYF. The CDR3 nucleotides read TGTGCCAGCAGTCCTACTAGCGGGGCCCAAGATACGCAGTATTTT. The variable domain in full, with the rest retrieved from reference TRBV7-3 and TRBJ2-3, is GAGVSQTPSNKVTEKGKYVELRCDPISGHTALYWYRQSLGQGPEFLIYFQGTGAADDSGLPNDRFFAVRPEGSVSTLKIQRTERGDSAVYLCASSPTSGAQDTQYFGPGTRLTVL.

The V gene is TRBV7-3, the J gene TRBJ2-3; TRBD1 might be the D (5 bases). From germline, CDR1 is SGHTA and CDR2 FQGTGA. Deletions cut 2 bases from V and 4 bases from J, with 13 bases between. The length of the CDR3 is 15 residues. The chain's CDR3 is CASSLSGQGADTQYF. In DNA, the CDR3 is TGTGCCAGCAGCTTATCTGGCCAGGGCGCAGATACGCAGTATTTT.

This clone has only one observation. The genes are TRBV5-5 and TRBJ2-3, with TRBD2 identical over 14 bases. The CDR3 loop spans 20 amino acids. The germline V gene encodes CDR1 SGHKS and CDR2 YYEKEE (reference sequence). The trim removed 1 base at V and 2 bases at J, leaving 12 bases unmatched. For the CDR3, the DNA is TGTGCCAGCAGCTTGCCCCTTGGACTAGCGGGGGGAATGTCCACAGATACGCAGTATTTT. Protein product: CASSLPLGLAGGMSTDTQYF.

Notes on this clone: Other DNA sequences of this sample code for an identical CDR3. The V and J genes are TRBV7-3 and TRBJ2-7, with 7 bases fitting TRBD2. Per the germline V gene, CDR1 is SGHTA and CDR2 is FQGTGA. This CDR3 spans 15 amino acids. The ends lost 5 bases at V and 7 bases at J; junction bases unmatched: 14. CDR3 amino acids: CASSQQAGAGGEQYF. CDR3 DNA sequence: TGTGCCAGCAGCCAACAAGCTGGTGCCGGGGGGGAGCAGTACTTC.